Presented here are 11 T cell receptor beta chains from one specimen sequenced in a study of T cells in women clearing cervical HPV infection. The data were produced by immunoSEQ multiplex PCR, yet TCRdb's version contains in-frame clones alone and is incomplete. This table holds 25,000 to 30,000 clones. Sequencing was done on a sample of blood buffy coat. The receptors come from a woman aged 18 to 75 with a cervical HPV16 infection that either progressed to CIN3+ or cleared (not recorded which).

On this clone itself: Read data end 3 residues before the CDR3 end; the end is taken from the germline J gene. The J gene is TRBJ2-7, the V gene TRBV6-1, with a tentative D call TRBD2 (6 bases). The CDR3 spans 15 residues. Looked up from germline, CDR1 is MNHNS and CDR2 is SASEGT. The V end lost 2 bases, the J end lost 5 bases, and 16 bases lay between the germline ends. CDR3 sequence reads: CASSEPGLSVDEQYF. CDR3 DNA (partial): TGTGCCAGCAGTGAACCGGGACTCTCGGTGGACGAG.

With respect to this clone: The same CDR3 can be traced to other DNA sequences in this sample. The part of the CDR3 DNA that was read is TGTGCCAGCAGCTTGAAACAGGGAGATAATTCACCC. Protein sequence: CASSLKQGDNSP. The whole CDR3 sequence reads CASSLKQGDNSPLHF. V gene TRBV5-5 combines with J gene TRBJ1-6; possibly TRBD1 for D (6 bases). Coverage ceases 3 residues before the CDR3 finishes, and the germline J gene fills in the end. Trimming took off 1 base at V and 5 bases at J, with 10 bases between the two ends. CDR1 and CDR2 from the germline V gene are SGHKS and YYEKEE (reference sequence). The CDR3 spans 15 residues.

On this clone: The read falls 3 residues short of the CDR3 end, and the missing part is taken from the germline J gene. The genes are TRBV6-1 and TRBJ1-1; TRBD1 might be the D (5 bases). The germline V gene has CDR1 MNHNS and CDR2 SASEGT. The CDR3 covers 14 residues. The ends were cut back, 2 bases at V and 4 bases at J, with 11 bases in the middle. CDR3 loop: CASSEFQGLTEAFF. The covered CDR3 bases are TGTGCCAGCAGTGAATTCCAGGGTCTCACTGAA.

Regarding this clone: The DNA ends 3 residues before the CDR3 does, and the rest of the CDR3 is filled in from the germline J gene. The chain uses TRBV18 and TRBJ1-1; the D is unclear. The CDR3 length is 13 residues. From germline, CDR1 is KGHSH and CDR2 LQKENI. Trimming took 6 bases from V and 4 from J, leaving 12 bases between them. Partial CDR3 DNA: TGTGCCAGCTCCACCAAGGCGGGCACTGAA. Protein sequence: CASSTKAGTE. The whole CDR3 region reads CASSTKAGTEAFF.

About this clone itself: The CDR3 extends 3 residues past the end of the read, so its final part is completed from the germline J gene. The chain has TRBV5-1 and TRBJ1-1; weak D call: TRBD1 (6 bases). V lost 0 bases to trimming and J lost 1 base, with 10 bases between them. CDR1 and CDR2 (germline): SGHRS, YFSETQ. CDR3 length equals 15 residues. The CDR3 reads CASSLVAGANTEAFF. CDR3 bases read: TGCGCCAGCAGCTTGGTAGCGGGGGCGAACACTGAA. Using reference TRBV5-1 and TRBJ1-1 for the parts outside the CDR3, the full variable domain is KAGVTQTPRYLIKTRGQQVTLSCSPISGHRSVSWYQQTPGQGLQFLFEYFSETQRNKGNFPGRFSGRQFSNSRSEMNVSTLELGDSALYLCASSLVAGANTEAFFGQGTRLTVV.

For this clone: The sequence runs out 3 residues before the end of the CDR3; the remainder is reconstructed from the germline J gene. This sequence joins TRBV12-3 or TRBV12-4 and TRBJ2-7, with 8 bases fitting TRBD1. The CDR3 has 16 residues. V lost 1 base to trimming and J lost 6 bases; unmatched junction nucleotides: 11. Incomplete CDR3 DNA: TGTGCCAGCAGTTTAGAAAGGACAGGGCACGTCCTCGAG. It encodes CASSLERTGHVLE. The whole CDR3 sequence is CASSLERTGHVLEQYF.

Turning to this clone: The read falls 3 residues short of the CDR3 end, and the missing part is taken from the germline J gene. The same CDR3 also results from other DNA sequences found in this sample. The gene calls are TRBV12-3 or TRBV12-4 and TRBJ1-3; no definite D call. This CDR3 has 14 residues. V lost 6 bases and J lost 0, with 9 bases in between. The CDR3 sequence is CASSPGLSGNTIYF. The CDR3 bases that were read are TGTGCCAGCAGCCCCGGACTCTCTGGAAACACC.

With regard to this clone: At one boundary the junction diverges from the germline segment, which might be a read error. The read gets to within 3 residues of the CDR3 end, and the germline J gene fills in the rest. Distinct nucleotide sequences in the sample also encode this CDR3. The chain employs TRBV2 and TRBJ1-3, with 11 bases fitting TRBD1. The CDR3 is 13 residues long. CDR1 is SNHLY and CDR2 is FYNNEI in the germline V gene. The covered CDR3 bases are TGTGCCAGTCGGACAGGGGGCGGAAACACG. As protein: CASRTGGGNT. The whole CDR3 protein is CASRTGGGNTIYF.

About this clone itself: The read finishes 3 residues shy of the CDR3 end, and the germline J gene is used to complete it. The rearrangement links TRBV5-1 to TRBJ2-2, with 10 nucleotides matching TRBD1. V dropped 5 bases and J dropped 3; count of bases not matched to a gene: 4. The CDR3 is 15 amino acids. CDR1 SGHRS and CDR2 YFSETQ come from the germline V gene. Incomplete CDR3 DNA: TGCGCCAGCAGTTCCGGGACAGGGGACACCGGGGAG. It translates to CASSSGTGDTGE. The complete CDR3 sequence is CASSSGTGDTGELFF.

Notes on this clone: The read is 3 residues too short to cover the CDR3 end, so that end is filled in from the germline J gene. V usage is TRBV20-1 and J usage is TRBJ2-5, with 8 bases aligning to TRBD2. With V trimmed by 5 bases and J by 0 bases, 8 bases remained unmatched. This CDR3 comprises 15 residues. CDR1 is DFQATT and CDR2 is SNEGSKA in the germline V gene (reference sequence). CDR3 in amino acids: CSAAIAGKYQETQYF. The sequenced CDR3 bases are TGCAGTGCTGCAATAGCGGGGAAGTACCAAGAGACC.

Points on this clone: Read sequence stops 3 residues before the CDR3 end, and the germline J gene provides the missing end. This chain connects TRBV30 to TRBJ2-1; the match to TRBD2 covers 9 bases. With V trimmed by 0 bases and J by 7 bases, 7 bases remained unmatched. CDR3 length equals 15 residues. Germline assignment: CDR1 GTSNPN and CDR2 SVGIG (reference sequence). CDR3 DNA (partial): TGTGCCTGGAGTGTGGGCGGGAGGGCCGGGAATGAG. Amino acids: CAWSVGGRAGNE. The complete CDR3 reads CAWSVGGRAGNEQFF.